This T cell receptor beta chain was profiled in a study of blood T cell repertoires in COVID-19. As processed by the authors: Counts of nucleated cells, estimated from reference gene primer amplification, were obtained. Measured with immunoSEQ multiplex PCR; TCRdb has only the in-frame clones, and not every one. That table is the source of V, J and clone size, and D and trimming were worked out from the DNA. Of about 100,000 clones in the sample, less than 80% were seen once. The sample comprised peripheral blood. This receptor was taken from a man in his sixties or seventies with active or convalescent COVID-19.

CDR3 DNA: TGTGCCACCACGGACAGGGCATTACAAGAGACCCAGTACTTC. As protein: CATTDRALQETQYF. The chain is built from TRBV19 and TRBJ2-5; 8 nucleotides match TRBD1. After removal of 10 bases from V and 2 bases from J, the junction contained 9 bases not matched to a gene. Per the germline V gene, CDR1 is LNHDA and CDR2 is SQIVND (reference sequence). This CDR3 spans 14 amino acids.